Given below is one TCR beta chain in context. As yet, its antigen is unknown. Primers included in the PCR were 60 Vbeta and 13 Jbeta primers. Profiled with immunoSEQ multiplex PCR; TCRdb holds only in-frame clones, not every one. This repertoire comprises some 200,000 clones; its ten largest clones make up 0.7% to 0.8%. These data originate in a study of cytomegalovirus exposure and HLA in healthy donors. Study observations and caveats: Among the sequence variants, a highly shared cluster was likely an artifact of sequencing. In a later analysis, a genetic analysis reported fewer productive-TCR N-insertions in an Asian-associated ancestry cluster than the cohort average.

The germline CDR1 and CDR2 sequences are MNHNS and SASEGT. This CDR3 spans 13 amino acids. The ends were cut back, 0 bases at V and 9 bases at J, with 6 bases in the middle. This clonotype was sampled from a young woman in good health and CMV-seropositive. The specimen was PBMCs. The chain joins TRBV6-1 to TRBJ1-6, with unresolved D. The CDR3 sequence: CASSEARVSPLHF. The CDR3 bases are TGTGCCAGCAGTGAAGCGAGGGTTTCACCCCTCCACTTT.